This T cell receptor (beta chain) emerged from a study of shared clonotypes between healthy human individuals. Study-wide points: Clonotype sharing among donors was expected to depend on sequencing depth.

Notes on this clone: Its antigen is not known.

The data were produced by immunoSEQ multiplex PCR, yet TCRdb's version contains in-frame clones alone and is incomplete. The sample lists 2,500,000 or so clones, approximately 90% occurring once. All donors qualified as healthy HIV-negative adults and had experienced no recent acute infections or vaccinations. The CDR3 runs to 15 residues. Germline-derived CDR1 and CDR2 are MDHEN and SYDVKM. J was trimmed by 15 bases and V by 4 bases; bases with no gene match: 16. The sample comprised naive CD4+ T cells from PBMCs. Subset defined: CD45RA+ positively selected. This TCR was recovered from a man aged 18-30 years in good health. Some clones in this sample may be carry-over from other donors' samples. The chain links TRBV28 to TRBJ2-1, with 9 bases aligning to TRBD1. CDR3 sequence: CASSSPGQGKSRWFF. The CDR3 region has the DNA TGTGCCAGCAGTTCCCCGGGACAGGGAAAATCAAGGTGGTTCTTC.